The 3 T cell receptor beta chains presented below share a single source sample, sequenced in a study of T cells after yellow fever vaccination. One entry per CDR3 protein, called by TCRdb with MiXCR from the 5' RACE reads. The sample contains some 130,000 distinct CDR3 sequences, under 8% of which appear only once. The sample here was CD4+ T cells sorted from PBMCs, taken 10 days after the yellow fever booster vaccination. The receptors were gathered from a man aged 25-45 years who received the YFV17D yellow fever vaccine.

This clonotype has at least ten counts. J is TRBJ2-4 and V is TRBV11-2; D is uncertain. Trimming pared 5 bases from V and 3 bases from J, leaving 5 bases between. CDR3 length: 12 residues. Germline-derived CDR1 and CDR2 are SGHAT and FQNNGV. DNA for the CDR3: TGTGCCAGCAGCGAGGACAAAAACATTCAGTACTTC. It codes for CASSEDKNIQYF.

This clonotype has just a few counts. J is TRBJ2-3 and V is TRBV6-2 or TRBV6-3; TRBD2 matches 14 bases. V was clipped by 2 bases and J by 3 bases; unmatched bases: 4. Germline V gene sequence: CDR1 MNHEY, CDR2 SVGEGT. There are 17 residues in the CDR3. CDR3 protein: CASSYRWTSGRTDTQYF. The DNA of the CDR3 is TGTGCCAGCAGTTACCGGTGGACTAGCGGGAGGACAGATACGCAGTATTTT.

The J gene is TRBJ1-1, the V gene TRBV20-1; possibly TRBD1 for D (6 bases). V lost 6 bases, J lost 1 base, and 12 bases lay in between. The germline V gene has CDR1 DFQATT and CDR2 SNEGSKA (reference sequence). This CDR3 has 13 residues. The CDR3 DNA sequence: TGCAGTGCAGCACAGGGTAGGAACACTGAAGCTTTCTTT. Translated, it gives CSAAQGRNTEAFF.